Listed below are T cell receptor beta chains from one sample, sequenced in a study of cytomegalovirus exposure and HLA in healthy donors. Sequencing used immunoSEQ multiplex PCR; TCRdb keeps in-frame clones, though not all of them. This table lists roughly 65,000 clones. The material sequenced was PBMCs. Receptors were obtained from a boy aged 5-17 years in good health and CMV-seronegative. The CDR3 runs from the conserved cysteine through the conserved F or W. The order of the fields is D gene, clone size, J gene, V gene, CDR3 DNA, CDR3 protein. A D gene is named only where the DNA matches it firmly. Where a row states a size, it is once, few, many or the class of an expanded clone; other rows omit it.

d_call: TRBD1; clone_size: .; j_call: TRBJ2-7; v_call: TRBV7-2; cdr3_nt: TGTGCCAGCAGCTTAGACGGACAGGGTTCCTACGAGCAGTACTTC; cdr3_aa: CASSLDGQGSYEQYF
d_call: .; clone_size: .; j_call: TRBJ1-4; v_call: TRBV6-1; cdr3_nt: TGTGCCAGCAGCGCCACACCCTCTGAAAAACTGTTTTTT; cdr3_aa: CASSATPSEKLFF
d_call: .; clone_size: .; j_call: TRBJ2-2; v_call: TRBV5-1; cdr3_nt: TGCGCCAGCAGCTTGGAGTCTCCAGGGATGTATACCGGGGAGCTGTTTTTT; cdr3_aa: CASSLESPGMYTGELFF
d_call: TRBD1; clone_size: .; j_call: TRBJ2-1; v_call: TRBV5-6; cdr3_nt: TGTGCCAGCAGCTTCGAGGACAGGGGACATGAGCAGTTCTTC; cdr3_aa: CASSFEDRGHEQFF
d_call: TRBD2; clone_size: .; j_call: TRBJ2-3; v_call: TRBV2; cdr3_nt: TGTGCCAGCAGGTTGACTAGCGGGGCTGCGGATACGCAGTATTTT; cdr3_aa: CASRLTSGAADTQYF
d_call: .; clone_size: .; j_call: TRBJ2-3; v_call: TRBV7-6; cdr3_nt: TGTGCCAGCAGCTTAGCCCCTACAGATACGCAGTATTTT; cdr3_aa: CASSLAPTDTQYF
d_call: .; clone_size: .; j_call: TRBJ1-6; v_call: TRBV6-1; cdr3_nt: TGTGCCAGCAGTGAAGCGGGAGCCGGGTCACCCCTCCACTTT; cdr3_aa: CASSEAGAGSPLHF
d_call: .; clone_size: .; j_call: TRBJ2-3; v_call: TRBV7-3; cdr3_nt: TGTGCCAGCAGCGACAGCGGGCGTAACACAGATACGCAGTATTTT; cdr3_aa: CASSDSGRNTDTQYF
d_call: .; clone_size: .; j_call: TRBJ1-4; v_call: TRBV19; cdr3_nt: TGTGCCAGTAGTCCACAATCCCGGGGTAAAGGTGAAAAACTGTTTTTT; cdr3_aa: CASSPQSRGKGEKLFF
d_call: TRBD1; clone_size: .; j_call: TRBJ2-3; v_call: TRBV5-6; cdr3_nt: TGTGCCAGCAGCCGACAGGGTACAGATACGCAGTATTTT; cdr3_aa: CASSRQGTDTQYF
d_call: TRBD1; clone_size: .; j_call: TRBJ2-1; v_call: TRBV19; cdr3_nt: TGTGCCAGTAACTGGGCGACCCGGGACAGCATCGATGAGCAGTTCTTC; cdr3_aa: CASNWATRDSIDEQFF
d_call: TRBD2; clone_size: .; j_call: TRBJ2-1; v_call: TRBV4-3; cdr3_nt: TGCGCCAGCAGCTATGAACTAGCGGGTAACAATGAGCAGTTCTTC; cdr3_aa: CASSYELAGNNEQFF
d_call: TRBD2; clone_size: .; j_call: TRBJ2-7; v_call: TRBV7-8; cdr3_nt: TGTGCCAGCAGCTTAGAGGGACTAGCGGGAGCCTACGAGCAGTACTTC; cdr3_aa: CASSLEGLAGAYEQYF
d_call: TRBD1; clone_size: .; j_call: TRBJ2-3; v_call: TRBV25-1; cdr3_nt: TGTGCCAGCAGAACCGGGACAGGGGGCCCAGATACGCAGTATTTT; cdr3_aa: CASRTGTGGPDTQYF
d_call: .; clone_size: .; j_call: TRBJ2-1; v_call: TRBV18; cdr3_nt: TGTGCCAGCTCGTCTAGTGTAGATGAGCAGTTCTTC; cdr3_aa: CASSSSVDEQFF
d_call: .; clone_size: .; j_call: TRBJ1-2; v_call: TRBV7-2; cdr3_nt: TGTGCCAGCAGCTTCAATCAGGGTAACTATGGCTACACCTTC; cdr3_aa: CASSFNQGNYGYTF
d_call: .; clone_size: .; j_call: TRBJ1-1; v_call: TRBV5-8; cdr3_nt: TGTGCCAGCAGCCGGAACACTGAAGCTTTCTTT; cdr3_aa: CASSRNTEAFF
d_call: .; clone_size: .; j_call: TRBJ2-2; v_call: TRBV11-2; cdr3_nt: TGTGCCAGCAGCTGGCTCGGGACCGGGGAGCTGTTTTTT; cdr3_aa: CASSWLGTGELFF
d_call: .; clone_size: .; j_call: TRBJ1-5; v_call: TRBV6-5; cdr3_nt: TGTGCCAGCAGTTACTCCCCAGGGTTACAGCCCCAGCATTTT; cdr3_aa: CASSYSPGLQPQHF
d_call: TRBD2; clone_size: .; j_call: TRBJ2-7; v_call: TRBV27; cdr3_nt: TGTGCCAGCAGTTCCCGGACTAGCGGGAGTAATGAGCAGTACTTC; cdr3_aa: CASSSRTSGSNEQYF
d_call: .; clone_size: medium-sized; j_call: TRBJ2-1; v_call: TRBV2; cdr3_nt: TGTGCCAGCAGACTTAATGAGCAGTTCTTC; cdr3_aa: CASRLNEQFF
d_call: .; clone_size: .; j_call: TRBJ1-3; v_call: TRBV7-2; cdr3_nt: TGTGCCAGTTCTCCGGGTTCTGGAAACACCATATATTTT; cdr3_aa: CASSPGSGNTIYF
d_call: TRBD2; clone_size: .; j_call: TRBJ2-7; v_call: TRBV4-2; cdr3_nt: TGTGCCAGCAGCCCCTCCCTCAGCGGGGGGGCGACCTACGAGCAGTACTTC; cdr3_aa: CASSPSLSGGATYEQYF
d_call: .; clone_size: .; j_call: TRBJ1-5; v_call: TRBV7-8; cdr3_nt: TGTGCCAGCAGCAACCGGGACACGTTGCAATCAGCCCAGCATTTT; cdr3_aa: CASSNRDTLQSAQHF
d_call: .; clone_size: .; j_call: TRBJ2-5; v_call: TRBV7-3; cdr3_nt: TGTGCCAGCAGCTTAGCGGCGCCGGAGACCCAGTACTTC; cdr3_aa: CASSLAAPETQYF
d_call: TRBD2; clone_size: .; j_call: TRBJ2-3; v_call: TRBV14; cdr3_nt: TGTGCCAGCAGCCGACGACTAGCGGGAGGGTTGACCAGCACAGATACGCAGTATTTT; cdr3_aa: CASSRRLAGGLTSTDTQYF
d_call: .; clone_size: .; j_call: TRBJ2-5; v_call: TRBV30; cdr3_nt: TGTGCCTGGAGGAGGCAGGGGGGTGGTCAGACCCAGTACTTC; cdr3_aa: CAWRRQGGGQTQYF
d_call: TRBD2; clone_size: .; j_call: TRBJ2-3; v_call: TRBV7-3; cdr3_nt: TGTGCCAGCAGCTCAGGACTAGCGGGAGGGCCCGGCACAGATACGCAGTATTTT; cdr3_aa: CASSSGLAGGPGTDTQYF
d_call: .; clone_size: .; j_call: TRBJ1-4; v_call: TRBV2; cdr3_nt: TGTGCCAGCAGGGTACCGGGAGGCACTAATGAAAAACTGTTTTTT; cdr3_aa: CASRVPGGTNEKLFF
d_call: .; clone_size: .; j_call: TRBJ1-2; v_call: TRBV6-5; cdr3_nt: TGTGCCAGCAGTTACGGGGGCTCAAGGGTCGGCTACACCTTC; cdr3_aa: CASSYGGSRVGYTF
d_call: .; clone_size: .; j_call: TRBJ1-4; v_call: TRBV7-2; cdr3_nt: TGTGCCAGTACATATGAAAAACTGTTTTTT; cdr3_aa: CASTYEKLFF
d_call: TRBD1; clone_size: .; j_call: TRBJ1-5; v_call: TRBV6-5; cdr3_nt: TGTGCCAGCAGTTACTCGACAGGGGCCAATCAGCCCCAGCATTTT; cdr3_aa: CASSYSTGANQPQHF
d_call: TRBD1; clone_size: .; j_call: TRBJ1-1; v_call: TRBV5-1; cdr3_nt: TGCGCCAGCAGTCTACAGGGGGCAAAGAACACTGAAGCTTTCTTT; cdr3_aa: CASSLQGAKNTEAFF
d_call: .; clone_size: .; j_call: TRBJ1-5; v_call: TRBV19; cdr3_nt: TGTGCCAGTAGTCTACAACAGGGAAGAGGCAATCAGCCCCAGCATTTT; cdr3_aa: CASSLQQGRGNQPQHF
d_call: .; clone_size: .; j_call: TRBJ2-3; v_call: TRBV4-3; cdr3_nt: TGCGCCAGCAGCCAAAGCGGTAGCACAGATACGCAGTATTTT; cdr3_aa: CASSQSGSTDTQYF
d_call: .; clone_size: .; j_call: TRBJ2-7; v_call: TRBV7-3; cdr3_nt: TGTGCCAGCAGCCCACAAGGCGGGATTGGCGAGCAGTACTTC; cdr3_aa: CASSPQGGIGEQYF
d_call: TRBD1; clone_size: .; j_call: TRBJ2-7; v_call: TRBV29-1; cdr3_nt: TGCAGCGTTGAAGATTGGGGGACAGGGGACTACGAGCAGTACTTC; cdr3_aa: CSVEDWGTGDYEQYF
d_call: .; clone_size: .; j_call: TRBJ1-1; v_call: TRBV14; cdr3_nt: TGTGCCAGCAGCACTCAAGAGGGTCCTGAAGCTTTCTTT; cdr3_aa: CASSTQEGPEAFF
d_call: .; clone_size: .; j_call: TRBJ2-7; v_call: TRBV2; cdr3_nt: TGTGCCAGCAACCGACAGACAAACTACGAGCAGTACTTC; cdr3_aa: CASNRQTNYEQYF
d_call: .; clone_size: .; j_call: TRBJ2-3; v_call: TRBV27; cdr3_nt: TGTGCCAGCAGGGCAGGGAAGGTTCATACGCAGTATTTT; cdr3_aa: CASRAGKVHTQYF
d_call: TRBD1; clone_size: .; j_call: TRBJ1-2; v_call: TRBV18; cdr3_nt: TGTGCCAGCTCACCTTGGGACAGGGGGCGCTTAGGAGAATACACCTTC; cdr3_aa: CASSPWDRGRLGEYTF
d_call: .; clone_size: .; j_call: TRBJ2-2; v_call: TRBV29-1; cdr3_nt: TGCAGCGTTGTAAACACCGGGGAGCTGTTTTTT; cdr3_aa: CSVVNTGELFF
d_call: .; clone_size: .; j_call: TRBJ2-2; v_call: TRBV19; cdr3_nt: TGTGCCAGTACGGGGTTTAACACCGGGGAGCTGTTTTTT; cdr3_aa: CASTGFNTGELFF
d_call: .; clone_size: .; j_call: TRBJ1-1; v_call: TRBV5-1; cdr3_nt: TGCGCCAGCAGCTTGGCCAGGATGAACACTGAAGCTTTCTTT; cdr3_aa: CASSLARMNTEAFF
d_call: TRBD2; clone_size: .; j_call: TRBJ2-2; v_call: TRBV4-2; cdr3_nt: TGTGCCAGCAGCCAAGAGGAGCGGGGGAACACCGGGGAGCTGTTTTTT; cdr3_aa: CASSQEERGNTGELFF
d_call: TRBD1; clone_size: .; j_call: TRBJ1-5; v_call: TRBV27; cdr3_nt: TGTGCCAGCAAGCAGGGGGCGGGAAGCAATCAGCCCCAGCATTTT; cdr3_aa: CASKQGAGSNQPQHF